This T cell receptor beta chain was sequenced during a study of CD8 T cells in Susac syndrome. Overall study results and limits: The study conceded that relatively few individuals underwent its TCR sequencing and HLA analysis.

The authors carried out high-throughput sequencing of TCR beta. They applied it to CD8+ and CD4+ T cells obtained from blood. FACS enriched CD8+ TEMRA cells, while bulk CD8+ and CD4+ were negatively isolated. CDR1 and CDR2 (germline): LGHDT, YNNKEL (reference sequence). V shed 1 base and J 7 bases; nucleotides not matched to a gene: 4. The CDR3 sequence is 15 residues long. RNA totalling about 0.5 to 1 ug underwent reverse transcription with random hexamers. Amplification of TCR beta CDR3 across 54 Vbeta and 13 Jbeta was performed with immunoSEQ multiplex PCR. TCRdb reprocessed the immunoSEQ multiplex PCR reads via MiXCR and lists one record per CDR3 protein. The sample holds roughly 200,000 distinct CDR3 sequences, 95% seen once. As regards this clonotype: Its antigen is unknown.

This chain uses TRBV3-1 with TRBJ1-5; the match to TRBD1 covers 10 bases. The sample consisted of CD4+ T cells from PBMCs. The receptor was derived from a human donor in good health. CDR3 protein: CASSQVGQGPQPQHF. In DNA, the CDR3 is TGTGCCAGCAGCCAAGTGGGACAGGGGCCACAGCCCCAGCATTTT.